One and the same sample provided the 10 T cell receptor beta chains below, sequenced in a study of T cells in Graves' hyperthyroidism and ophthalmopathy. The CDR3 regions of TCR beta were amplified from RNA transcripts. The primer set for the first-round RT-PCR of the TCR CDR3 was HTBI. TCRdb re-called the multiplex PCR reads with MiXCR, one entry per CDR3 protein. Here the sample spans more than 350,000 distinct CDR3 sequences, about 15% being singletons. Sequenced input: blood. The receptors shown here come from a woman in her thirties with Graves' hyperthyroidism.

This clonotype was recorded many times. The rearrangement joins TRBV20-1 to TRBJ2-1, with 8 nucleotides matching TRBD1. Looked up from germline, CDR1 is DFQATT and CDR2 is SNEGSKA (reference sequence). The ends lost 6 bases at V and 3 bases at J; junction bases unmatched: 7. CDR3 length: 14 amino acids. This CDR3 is CSAGGQEYYNEQFF. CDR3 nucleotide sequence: TGCAGTGCCGGGGGACAGGAGTACTACAATGAGCAGTTCTTC.

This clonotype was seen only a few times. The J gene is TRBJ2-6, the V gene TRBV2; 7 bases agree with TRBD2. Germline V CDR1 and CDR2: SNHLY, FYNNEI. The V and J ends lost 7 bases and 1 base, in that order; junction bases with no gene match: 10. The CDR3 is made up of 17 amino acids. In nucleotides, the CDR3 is TGTGCCAGCACGGAGGCGGGAGCTGGGTCTGGGGCCAACGTCCTGACTTTC. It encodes CASTEAGAGSGANVLTF.

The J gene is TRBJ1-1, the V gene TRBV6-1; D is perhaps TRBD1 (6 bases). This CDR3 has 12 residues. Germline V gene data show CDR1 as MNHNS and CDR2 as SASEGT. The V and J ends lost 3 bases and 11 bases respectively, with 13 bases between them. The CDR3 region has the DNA TGTGCCAGCAGTGATGGGGGCCGGGGCGCTTTCTTT. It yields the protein CASSDGGRGAFF.

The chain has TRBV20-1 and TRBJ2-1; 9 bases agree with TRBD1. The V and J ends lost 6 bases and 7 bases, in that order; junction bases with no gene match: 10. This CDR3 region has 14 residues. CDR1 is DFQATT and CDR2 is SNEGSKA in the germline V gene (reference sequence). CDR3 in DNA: TGCAGTGCAAACTTCCGGGACAGGGTTAATGAGCAGTTCTTC. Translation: CSANFRDRVNEQFF.

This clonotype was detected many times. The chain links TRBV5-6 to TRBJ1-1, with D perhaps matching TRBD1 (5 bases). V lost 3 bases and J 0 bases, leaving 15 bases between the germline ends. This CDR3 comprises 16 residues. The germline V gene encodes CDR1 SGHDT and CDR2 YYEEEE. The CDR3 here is CASSYWTLLMNTEAFF. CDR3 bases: TGTGCCAGCAGCTATTGGACACTTCTCATGAACACTGAAGCTTTCTTT.

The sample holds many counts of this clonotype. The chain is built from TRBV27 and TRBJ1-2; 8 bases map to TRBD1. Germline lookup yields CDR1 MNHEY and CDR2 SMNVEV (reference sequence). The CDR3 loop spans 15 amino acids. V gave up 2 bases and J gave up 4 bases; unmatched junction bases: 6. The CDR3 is CASSLVTGDPYGYTF. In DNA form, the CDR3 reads TGTGCCAGCAGTTTAGTGACAGGGGACCCCTATGGCTACACCTTC.

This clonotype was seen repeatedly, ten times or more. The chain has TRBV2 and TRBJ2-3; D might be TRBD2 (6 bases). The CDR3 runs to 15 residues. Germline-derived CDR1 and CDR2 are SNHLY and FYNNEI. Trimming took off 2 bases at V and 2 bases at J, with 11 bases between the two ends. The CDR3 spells CASSELRTTTDTQYF. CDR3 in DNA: TGTGCCAGCAGTGAACTACGGACTACCACAGATACGCAGTATTTT. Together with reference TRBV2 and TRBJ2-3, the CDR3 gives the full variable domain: EPEVTQTPSHQVTQMGQEVILRCVPISNHLYFYWYRQILGQKVEFLVSFYNNEISEKSEIFDDQFSVERPDGSNFTLKIRSTKLEDSAMYFCASSELRTTTDTQYFGPGTRLTVL.

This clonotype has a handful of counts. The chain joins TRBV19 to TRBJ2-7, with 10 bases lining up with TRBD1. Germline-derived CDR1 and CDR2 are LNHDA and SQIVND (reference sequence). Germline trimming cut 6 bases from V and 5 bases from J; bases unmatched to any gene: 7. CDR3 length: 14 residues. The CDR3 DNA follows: TGTGCCAGTAGCGCCGGGACAGGGGAACACGAGCAGTACTTC. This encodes CASSAGTGEHEQYF.

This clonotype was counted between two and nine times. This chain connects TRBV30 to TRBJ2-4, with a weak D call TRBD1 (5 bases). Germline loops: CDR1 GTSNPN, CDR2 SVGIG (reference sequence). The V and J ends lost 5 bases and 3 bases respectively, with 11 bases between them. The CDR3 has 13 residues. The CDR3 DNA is TGTGCCTGGGAAGGGGAAAACAAAAACATTCAGTACTTC. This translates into CAWEGENKNIQYF.

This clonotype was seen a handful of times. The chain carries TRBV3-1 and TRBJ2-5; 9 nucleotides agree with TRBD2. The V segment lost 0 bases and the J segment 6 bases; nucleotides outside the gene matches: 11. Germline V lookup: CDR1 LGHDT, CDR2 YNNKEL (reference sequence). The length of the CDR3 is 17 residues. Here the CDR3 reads CASSQDTSLAGLKTQYF. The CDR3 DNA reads TGTGCCAGCAGCCAAGATACTTCGCTAGCGGGATTAAAGACCCAGTACTTC.